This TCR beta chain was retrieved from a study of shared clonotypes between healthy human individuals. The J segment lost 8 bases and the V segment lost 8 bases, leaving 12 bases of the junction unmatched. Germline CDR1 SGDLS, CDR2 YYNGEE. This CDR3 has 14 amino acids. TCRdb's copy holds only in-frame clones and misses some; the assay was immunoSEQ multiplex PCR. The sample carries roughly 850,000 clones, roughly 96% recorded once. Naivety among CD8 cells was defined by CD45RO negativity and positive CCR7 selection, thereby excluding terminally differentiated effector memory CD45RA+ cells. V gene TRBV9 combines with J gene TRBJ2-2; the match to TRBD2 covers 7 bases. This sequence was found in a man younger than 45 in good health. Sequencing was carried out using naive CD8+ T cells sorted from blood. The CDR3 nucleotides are TGTGCCAGTTCGACGGGGGGTACCCTTGGGGAGCTGTTTTTT. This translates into CASSTGGTLGELFF.